The next 29 T cell receptor beta chains were all read from a single sample in a study of T cells in Graves' hyperthyroidism and ophthalmopathy. Template material for amplifying TCR beta CDR3 regions consisted of RNA transcripts. First-round RT-PCR targeting the TCR CDR3 was performed with the HTBI primer set. TCRdb used MiXCR to reprocess the multiplex PCR reads, holding one entry per CDR3 protein. The sample shows about 300,000 distinct CDR3 sequences, roughly 15% of them seen only once. Sequenced material: blood. The receptors were sampled from a woman in her thirties with Graves' hyperthyroidism that later progressed to Graves' ophthalmopathy.

This clonotype was recorded many times. The J gene is TRBJ2-5, the V gene TRBV9; TRBD1 is a possible D gene (7 bases). V gave up 4 bases and J gave up 2 bases, with 18 bases separating them. The CDR3 totals 16 residues. Germline values: CDR1 SGDLS, CDR2 YYNGEE. CDR3 protein: CASSSGVQGRQETQYF. The CDR3 nucleotides are TGTGCCAGCAGCTCAGGGGTACAGGGGAGGCAAGAGACCCAGTACTTC.

The genes are TRBV6-1 and TRBJ1-3, with a weak D call TRBD1 (5 bases). Germline CDR1 MNHNS, CDR2 SASEGT. The CDR3 contains 14 residues. Trimming took off 5 bases at V and 0 bases at J, with 8 bases between the two ends. The CDR3 spells CASSIQGSGNTIYF. Here the CDR3 DNA reads TGTGCCAGCAGTATCCAGGGCTCTGGAAACACCATATATTTT.

This clonotype was detected ten times or more. As DNA, the CDR3 is TGTGCCAGCAGCATTGACAGGGTTGGCGAGCAGTACTTC. Its translation is CASSIDRVGEQYF. V and J are TRBV7-2 and TRBJ2-7, with 7 nucleotides matching TRBD1. CDR1 is SGHTA and CDR2 is FQGNSA in the germline V gene. CDR3 length equals 13 residues. After removal of 5 bases from V and 6 bases from J, the junction contained 7 bases not matched to a gene. Using reference TRBV7-2 and TRBJ2-7 for the parts outside the CDR3, the full variable domain is GAGVSQSPSNKVTEKGKDVELRCDPISGHTALYWYRQSLGQGLEFLIYFQGNSAPDKSGLPSDRFSAERTGGSVSTLTIQRTQQEDSAVYLCASSIDRVGEQYFGPGTRLTVT.

This clonotype was observed at least ten times. V usage is TRBV20-1 and J usage is TRBJ2-7; D ambiguous. Between the trimmed V and J ends, which lost 6 bases and 2 bases, there was a span of 8 bases. Looked up from germline, CDR1 is DFQATT and CDR2 is SNEGSKA (reference sequence). The CDR3 consists of 11 residues. The CDR3 region is CSAGSPYEQYF. The CDR3 DNA reads as TGCAGTGCGGGGTCCCCCTACGAGCAGTACTTC.

The chain has TRBV6-2 or TRBV6-3 and TRBJ2-3, with 8 positions matching TRBD2. Germline V lookup: CDR1 MNHEY, CDR2 SVGEGT. CDR3 length equals 15 residues. V trimming: 0 bases; J trimming: 4 bases; junction bases outside the gene matches: 3. In DNA, the CDR3 is TGTGCCAGCAGTTACTCGGAGCGGGAGTCAGATACGCAGTATTTT. It specifies CASSYSERESDTQYF.

This chain uses TRBV4-3 with TRBJ2-1; D gene unclear. Germline lookup yields CDR1 LGHNA and CDR2 YSLEER. Trimming left V 0 bases short and J 3 bases short, with 9 bases between. CDR3 length equals 15 residues. CDR3 protein: CASSQDLSDYNEQFF. The CDR3 nucleotides read TGCGCCAGCAGCCAAGATCTGTCGGACTACAATGAGCAGTTCTTC.

This clonotype was counted at least ten times. The V gene is TRBV20-1, the J gene TRBJ1-2; 12 bases match TRBD1. The CDR3 is 14 residues long. CDR1 and CDR2 from the germline V gene are DFQATT and SNEGSKA (reference sequence). The ends lost 5 bases at V and 4 bases at J; junction bases unmatched: 5. CDR3 residues: CSAEGTGGGYGYTF. The CDR3 DNA follows: TGCAGTGCTGAGGGGACAGGGGGCGGCTATGGCTACACCTTC.

This clonotype appeared many times. In nucleotides, the CDR3 is TGTGCCAGCAGTTTATGGCAGGCCGAACCCTACAATGAGCAGTTCTTC. It codes for CASSLWQAEPYNEQFF. The chain combines TRBV28 with TRBJ2-1; D remains ambiguous. V was cut by 0 bases and J by 2 bases, with 11 bases left in between. From germline, CDR1 is MDHEN and CDR2 SYDVKM. This CDR3 is built from 16 residues.

V gene TRBV7-9 combines with J gene TRBJ1-2; D is perhaps TRBD1 (5 bases). Trimming pared 3 bases from V and 10 bases from J, leaving 9 bases between. The CDR3 has 11 residues. Germline assignment: CDR1 SEHNR and CDR2 FQNEAQ (reference sequence). CDR3 loop: CASSFQGPYTF. The CDR3 bases are TGTGCCAGCAGCTTCCAGGGACCCTACACCTTC. Combining the CDR3 with reference TRBV7-9 and TRBJ1-2 gives the whole variable domain DTGVSQNPRHKITKRGQNVTFRCDPISEHNRLYWYRQTLGQGPEFLTYFQNEAQLEKSRLLSDRFSAERPKGSFSTLEIQRTEQGDSAMYLCASSFQGPYTFGSGTRLTVV.

The chain recombines TRBV2 with TRBJ2-2; D possibly corresponds to TRBD2 (5 bases). Germline V CDR1 and CDR2: SNHLY, FYNNEI. Trimming left V 10 bases short and J 1 base short, with 16 bases between. This CDR3 has 15 residues. CDR3 nucleotide sequence: TGTGCCACTAAGTCGGGGAGACTGAACACCGGGGAGCTGTTTTTT. Translated: CATKSGRLNTGELFF.

This clonotype was recorded at least ten times. The chain carries TRBV7-9 and TRBJ2-6; tentative D call: TRBD2 (6 bases). Looked up from germline, CDR1 is SEHNR and CDR2 is FQNEAQ (reference sequence). The CDR3 totals 18 residues. V was shortened by 1 base and J by 3 bases, with 16 bases between the two germline ends. The CDR3 is CASSLEGTRVIGANVLTF. The CDR3 coding sequence is TGTGCCAGCAGCTTAGAAGGGACTCGTGTGATTGGGGCCAACGTCCTGACTTTC.

A few counts support this clonotype. The genes are TRBV19 and TRBJ2-2; D not certain. V dropped 1 base and J dropped 6 bases, with 9 bases sitting between them. CDR1 is LNHDA and CDR2 is SQIVND in the germline V gene (reference sequence). The CDR3 totals 14 residues. CDR3 sequence reads: CASSIGPTAGELFF. Written as DNA, the CDR3 is TGTGCCAGTAGTATAGGCCCTACCGCCGGGGAGCTGTTTTTT.

This clonotype was seen many times. V gene TRBV29-1 combines with J gene TRBJ1-1; D is undetermined. CDR3 length: 15 residues. Per the germline V gene, CDR1 is SQVTM and CDR2 is ANQGSEA. V lost 5 bases, J lost 2 bases, and 18 bases lay in between. The CDR3 sequence is CSVSGTTMGNTEAFF. Here the CDR3 DNA reads TGCAGCGTTAGCGGTACTACCATGGGAAACACTGAAGCTTTCTTT.

This clonotype was picked up a small number of times. This chain connects TRBV14 to TRBJ2-4; D gene unclear. CDR1 is SGHDN, CDR2 FVKESK, per germline. This CDR3 is built from 16 residues. Deletions cut 0 bases from V and 0 bases from J, with 9 bases between. CDR3 amino acids: CASSQDNSLAKNIQYF. For the CDR3, the DNA is TGTGCCAGCAGCCAAGATAACTCCCTAGCCAAAAACATTCAGTACTTC.

In its sample, this clonotype was seen many times. The chain recombines TRBV28 with TRBJ2-2, with TRBD2 matching 8 bases. Trimming at V came to 5 bases and at J to 2 bases, leaving 13 bases not matched to a gene. This CDR3 is built from 18 residues. Germline CDR1 and CDR2: MDHEN and SYDVKM. In DNA, the CDR3 is TGTGCCAGCAGTACCTCTAGAAGCGGGAGTTTTAACACCGGGGAGCTGTTTTTT. Translating it yields CASSTSRSGSFNTGELFF. Together with reference TRBV28 and TRBJ2-2, the CDR3 gives the full variable domain: DVKVTQSSRYLVKRTGEKVFLECVQDMDHENMFWYRQDPGLGLRLIYFSYDVKMKEKGDIPEGYSVSREKKERFSLILESASTNQTSMYLCASSTSRSGSFNTGELFFGEGSRLTVL.

This rearrangement joins TRBV29-1 to TRBJ2-2, with 8 bases matching TRBD2. CDR1 SQVTM and CDR2 ANQGSEA come from the germline V gene. This CDR3 contains 14 residues. After removal of 5 bases from V and 5 bases from J, the junction contained 7 bases not matched to a gene. CDR3 sequence reads: CSVTGAGETGELFF. In nucleotides, the CDR3 is TGCAGCGTTACCGGAGCGGGAGAAACCGGGGAGCTGTTTTTT.

This clonotype came up many times. The chain employs TRBV6-2 or TRBV6-3 and TRBJ2-1; TRBD2 aligns across 10 bases. The CDR3 contains 20 residues. Per the germline V gene, CDR1 is MNHEY and CDR2 is SVGEGT. V shed 2 bases and J 3 bases; nucleotides not matched to a gene: 16. CDR3 coding DNA: TGTGCCAGCAGTTACCGACCGGGGCTAGCGGGAGTTACCTACTACAATGAGCAGTTCTTC. Amino acid sequence: CASSYRPGLAGVTYYNEQFF.

This clonotype was seen ten or more times. V is TRBV7-9 and J is TRBJ2-2; tentative D call: TRBD2 (6 bases). The CDR3 is made up of 14 amino acids. Germline CDR1 and CDR2: SEHNR and FQNEAQ (reference sequence). Trimming shortened V by 7 bases and J by 0 bases, and 9 bases separated the two germline ends. The CDR3 region is CASIGTANTGELFF. CDR3 in DNA: TGTGCCAGCATAGGGACTGCGAACACCGGGGAGCTGTTTTTT.

The chain is built from TRBV6-2 or TRBV6-3 and TRBJ2-4; D remains unclear. The CDR3 is 16 amino acids. Trimming stripped 6 bases from V and 3 bases from J, with 18 bases between. The germline V gene encodes CDR1 MNHEY and CDR2 SVGEGT. DNA for the CDR3: TGTGCCAGCAGCTCAACACTTGGGTACGGCAAAAACATTCAGTACTTC. Translating it yields CASSSTLGYGKNIQYF.

The chain uses TRBV25-1 and TRBJ2-2; TRBD2 might be the D (7 bases). CDR3 length: 15 amino acids. Trimming cost V 5 bases and J 1 base, with 11 bases left between them. Germline-derived CDR1 and CDR2 are MGHDK and SYGVNS. CDR3: CASSPRGGNTGELFF. The DNA of the CDR3 is TGTGCCAGCAGTCCGAGGGGGGGGAACACCGGGGAGCTGTTTTTT.

This clonotype was seen repeatedly, ten times or more. CDR3 sequence (DNA): TGTGCCAGCAGTTATACAGGGTTGAGTACTGAAGCTTTCTTT. Its translation is CASSYTGLSTEAFF. The J gene is TRBJ1-1, the V gene TRBV12-3 or TRBV12-4, with D possibly matching TRBD1 (6 bases). The CDR3 totals 14 residues. Trimming removed 4 bases from V and 5 bases from J, with 14 bases in between.

The chain carries TRBV11-3 and TRBJ2-6; 7 nucleotides match TRBD1. The CDR3 consists of 16 residues. Germline-derived CDR1 and CDR2 are SGHNT and YENEEA. Trimming at V came to 5 bases and at J to 0 bases, leaving 4 bases not matched to a gene. The CDR3 sequence is CASSGQVSSGANVLTF. CDR3 in DNA: TGTGCCAGCAGCGGACAGGTTAGCTCTGGGGCCAACGTCCTGACTTTC. The complete variable domain, with remaining parts taken from reference TRBV11-3 and TRBJ2-6, reads EAGVVQSPRYKIIEKKQPVAFWCNPISGHNTLYWYLQNLGQGPELLIRYENEEAVDDSQLPKDRFSAERLKGVDSTLKIQPAELGDSAVYLCASSGQVSSGANVLTFGAGSRLTVL.

This clonotype was counted at least ten times. This chain joins TRBV3-1 and TRBJ2-7; 8 nucleotides align to TRBD1. Germline values: CDR1 LGHDT, CDR2 YNNKEL (reference sequence). The CDR3 sequence is 16 residues long. The V and J ends lost 1 base and 2 bases, in that order; junction bases with no gene match: 7. The CDR3 is CASSQAPETGAYEQYF. For the CDR3, the DNA is TGTGCCAGCAGCCAAGCACCCGAGACAGGGGCCTACGAGCAGTACTTC.

Ten or more counts support this clonotype. CDR3 sequence: CASSLGRRNEKLFF. The DNA for the CDR3 is TGTGCCAGCAGTCTAGGGCGGAGAAATGAAAAACTGTTTTTT. This chain joins TRBV6-1 and TRBJ1-4; D gene ambiguous. From germline, CDR1 is MNHNS and CDR2 SASEGT. Deletions cut 5 bases from V and 5 bases from J, with 12 bases between. The CDR3 covers 14 residues.

This clonotype was observed many times. The gene calls are TRBV6-1 and TRBJ2-7, with TRBD1 as a possible D gene (6 bases). The germline CDR1 and CDR2 sequences are MNHNS and SASEGT. This CDR3 has 11 residues. The germline V and J ends were trimmed by 10 bases and 6 bases, with 13 bases remaining between them. As DNA, the CDR3 is TGTGCCACCACCACAGGGATCGAGCAGTACTTC. Amino acids: CATTTGIEQYF.

This chain links TRBV20-1 with TRBJ1-1, with D tentatively TRBD1 (6 bases). CDR3 size: 15 residues. Germline V gene lookup returns CDR1 DFQATT and CDR2 SNEGSKA (reference sequence). V was clipped by 1 base and J by 2 bases, with 14 bases between them. The CDR3 coding sequence is TGCAGTGCTAGAGCGGGGGGCAGGGCTAACACTGAAGCTTTCTTT. Translated, it gives CSARAGGRANTEAFF.

This clonotype was counted at least ten times. The V gene is TRBV28, the J gene TRBJ1-6; 7 bases are a match to TRBD1. Trimming cost V 3 bases and J 7 bases; bases outside gene matches: 12. There are 17 residues in the CDR3. CDR1 is MDHEN and CDR2 is SYDVKM in the germline V gene. Written as DNA, the CDR3 is TGTGCCAGCAGTTTGGCTCTAGGGACAGCCATAAATTCACCCCTCCACTTT. It translates to CASSLALGTAINSPLHF.

This clonotype was observed at least ten times. The chain couples TRBV29-1 to TRBJ2-1; 9 nucleotides match TRBD1. The CDR3 covers 12 residues. Germline V gene lookup returns CDR1 SQVTM and CDR2 ANQGSEA. Unmatched junction bases numbered 9, after V lost 7 bases and J lost 11 bases. In nucleotides, the CDR3 is TGCAGCGCAGGGACAGGGCCACTGAAGCAGTTCTTC. Its protein is CSAGTGPLKQFF.

This clonotype came up many times. V and J are TRBV20-1 and TRBJ1-5; TRBD1 might be the D (6 bases). This CDR3 is built from 12 residues. Trimming shortened V by 7 bases and J by 4 bases, and 11 bases separated the two germline ends. CDR1 and CDR2 (germline): DFQATT, SNEGSKA (reference sequence). CDR3 nucleotide sequence: TGCAGTGTCACAGGGAATAATCAGCCCCAGCATTTT. As protein: CSVTGNNQPQHF.